The next 16 T cell receptor beta chains were all read from a single sample in a study of blood T cell repertoires in COVID-19. The assay was immunoSEQ multiplex PCR, and TCRdb's table has in-frame clones only and misses some. The sample consists of more than 300,000 clones, more than 90% of them appearing once. Source material: PBMCs or T cells enriched from blood (not recorded which). Source of these receptors: a woman in her 30s who had been exposed to COVID-19.

The chain couples TRBV6-5 to TRBJ2-7; D possibly corresponds to TRBD2 (6 bases). V lost 3 bases to trimming and J lost 0 bases, with 15 bases between them. The CDR3 sequence is 16 residues long. Germline V gene data show CDR1 as MNHEY and CDR2 as SVGAGI. The CDR3 DNA is TGTGCCAGCAGTTATTCCTCGAGCGGGCGCTCCTACGAGCAGTACTTC. It specifies CASSYSSSGRSYEQYF.

The V and J genes are TRBV27 and TRBJ1-5, with 7 bases identical to TRBD1. This CDR3 contains 18 residues. Unmatched junction bases numbered 17, after V lost 2 bases and J lost 7 bases. Germline values: CDR1 MNHEY, CDR2 SMNVEV (reference sequence). CDR3 DNA: TGTGCCAGCAGTTTAGGCCCAATCGACAGGGCGGGTGGCCAGCCCCAGCATTTT. It is translated as CASSLGPIDRAGGQPQHF.

This clone is a singleton in its sample. CDR3 bases: TGTGCCATCAGTGATTCCGTGAGCGGGGGGGCCTCCACCGGGGAGCTGTTTTTT. Protein: CAISDSVSGGASTGELFF. The rearrangement links TRBV10-3 to TRBJ2-2; TRBD2 matches at 10 bases. CDR3 length: 18 residues. J was trimmed by 4 bases and V by 3 bases; bases with no gene match: 11. Germline CDR1 ENHRY, CDR2 SYGVKD.

On this clone: Compared with germline, one end of the junction differs, possibly owing to a read error. J is TRBJ2-7 and V is TRBV10-3; D gene uncertain. The CDR3 extends over 12 amino acids. CDR1 is ENHRY, CDR2 SYGVKD, per germline. The CDR3 DNA reads as TGTGCCATTAGTGATCCTCAGAGGTCCTTAATTTTC. This translates into CAISDPQRSLIF.

V usage is TRBV7-9 and J usage is TRBJ2-3; 7 bases map to TRBD1. Germline V gene sequence: CDR1 SEHNR, CDR2 FQNEAQ (reference sequence). V shed 3 bases and J 2 bases; nucleotides not matched to a gene: 2. This CDR3 spans 14 amino acids. For the CDR3, the DNA is TGTGCCAGCAGCTTCGGACAGGACACAGATACGCAGTATTTT. Protein sequence: CASSFGQDTDTQYF.

The genes are TRBV5-1 and TRBJ1-2, with D possibly being TRBD1 (5 bases). CDR3 length equals 13 residues. V gave up 4 bases and J gave up 7 bases, with 14 bases separating them. Germline V gene lookup returns CDR1 SGHRS and CDR2 YFSETQ. The CDR3 spells CASSPSAGFGYTF. The DNA of the CDR3 is TGCGCCAGCAGCCCCAGCGCAGGGTTTGGCTACACCTTC.

The chain uses TRBV2 and TRBJ1-1, with 7 bases matching TRBD1. The CDR3 extends over 15 amino acids. J lost 1 base, V lost 2 bases, and 4 bases had no gene match. Per germline, CDR1 SNHLY and CDR2 FYNNEI. CDR3 residues: CASSELRQGNTEAFF. The CDR3 DNA reads as TGTGCCAGCAGTGAACTTCGACAGGGGAACACTGAAGCTTTCTTT.

The gene calls are TRBV2 and TRBJ1-3; TRBD1 aligns across 7 bases. The CDR3 has 13 residues. Germline V gene lookup returns CDR1 SNHLY and CDR2 FYNNEI. Trimming removed 8 bases from V and 4 bases from J; junction bases left unmatched: 5. The CDR3 DNA reads as TGTGCCAGCCTCCCGGGACAGGGAAACACCATATATTTT. Its protein product is CASLPGQGNTIYF.

The chain joins TRBV5-1 to TRBJ2-1; D gene uncertain. CDR3 length: 17 amino acids. Germline V CDR1 and CDR2: SGHRS, YFSETQ. V lost 3 bases and J lost 0, with 16 bases in between. Here the CDR3 DNA reads TGCGCCAGCAGCTCTTCACCTAAAGCAAGCTCCTACAATGAGCAGTTCTTC. Translated: CASSSSPKASSYNEQFF.

The chain carries TRBV11-2 and TRBJ2-7; 8 bases line up with TRBD1. Per germline, CDR1 SGHAT and CDR2 FQNNGV. There are 16 residues in the CDR3. J was trimmed by 0 bases and V by 1 base; bases with no gene match: 5. CDR3 in DNA: TGTGCCAGCAGCTTAGGGGACAGGCCACACTCCTACGAGCAGTACTTC. Translation: CASSLGDRPHSYEQYF.

The chain employs TRBV5-1 and TRBJ1-1; 12 positions agree with TRBD1. After removal of 0 bases from V and 0 bases from J, the junction contained 3 bases not matched to a gene. This CDR3 is 17 amino acids long. From germline, CDR1 is SGHRS and CDR2 YFSETQ. The CDR3 sequence is CASSLAGTGGLNTEAFF. The DNA for the CDR3 is TGCGCCAGCAGCTTGGCCGGGACAGGGGGCTTGAACACTGAAGCTTTCTTT.

V is TRBV10-3 and J is TRBJ1-2, with D hard to call. Trimming shortened V by 0 bases and J by 6 bases, and 8 bases separated the two germline ends. This CDR3 comprises 13 residues. Germline CDR1 is ENHRY and CDR2 is SYGVKD. The CDR3 DNA sequence: TGTGCCATCAGTGAGTCGACAATGGATGGCTACACCTTC. The encoded protein is CAISESTMDGYTF.

Only a few counts were recorded for this clone. The chain employs TRBV3-1 (or the pseudogene TRBV3-2) and TRBJ2-3; TRBD2 matches 10 bases. CDR1 and CDR2 from the germline V gene are LGHDT and YNNKEL (reference sequence). V trimming: 5 bases; J trimming: 10 bases; junction bases outside the gene matches: 15. The CDR3 totals 16 residues. The CDR3 here is CASSRRVGTSVYPQYF. CDR3 sequence (DNA): TGTGCCAGCAGCAGAAGGGTCGGGACTAGCGTGTATCCGCAGTATTTT.

The CDR3 is CASSVTGANEKLFF. Written as DNA, the CDR3 is TGTGCCAGCAGCGTTACAGGGGCTAATGAAAAACTGTTTTTT. The chain carries TRBV9 and TRBJ1-4, with TRBD1 matching over 7 bases. Germline V gene lookup returns CDR1 SGDLS and CDR2 YYNGEE. V shed 2 bases and J 3 bases; nucleotides not matched to a gene: 1. CDR3 length: 14 residues. The full variable domain, completed using reference TRBV9 and TRBJ1-4, is DSGVTQTPKHLITATGQRVTLRCSPRSGDLSVYWYQQSLDQGLQFLIQYYNGEERAKGNILERFSAQQFPDLHSELNLSSLELGDSALYFCASSVTGANEKLFFGSGTQLSVL.

This chain uses TRBV7-6 with TRBJ2-3; TRBD2 matches at 13 bases. V lost 0 bases and J lost 0; bases outside the gene matches: 3. The germline CDR1 and CDR2 sequences are SGHVS and FNYEAQ. CDR3 length: 18 residues. CDR3 region: CASSLATSGGLSTDTQYF. The CDR3 bases are TGTGCCAGCAGCTTAGCGACTAGCGGGGGGCTTAGCACAGATACGCAGTATTTT.

The genes are TRBV15 and TRBJ2-3; 8 nucleotides align to TRBD2. The J segment lost 0 bases and the V segment lost 3 bases, leaving 2 bases of the junction unmatched. CDR1 is LNHNV, CDR2 YYDKDF, per germline (reference sequence). The CDR3 is 15 amino acids. CDR3 in amino acids: CATSSERGSTDTQYF. In DNA form, the CDR3 reads TGTGCCACCAGCAGCGAGCGGGGGAGCACAGATACGCAGTATTTT.